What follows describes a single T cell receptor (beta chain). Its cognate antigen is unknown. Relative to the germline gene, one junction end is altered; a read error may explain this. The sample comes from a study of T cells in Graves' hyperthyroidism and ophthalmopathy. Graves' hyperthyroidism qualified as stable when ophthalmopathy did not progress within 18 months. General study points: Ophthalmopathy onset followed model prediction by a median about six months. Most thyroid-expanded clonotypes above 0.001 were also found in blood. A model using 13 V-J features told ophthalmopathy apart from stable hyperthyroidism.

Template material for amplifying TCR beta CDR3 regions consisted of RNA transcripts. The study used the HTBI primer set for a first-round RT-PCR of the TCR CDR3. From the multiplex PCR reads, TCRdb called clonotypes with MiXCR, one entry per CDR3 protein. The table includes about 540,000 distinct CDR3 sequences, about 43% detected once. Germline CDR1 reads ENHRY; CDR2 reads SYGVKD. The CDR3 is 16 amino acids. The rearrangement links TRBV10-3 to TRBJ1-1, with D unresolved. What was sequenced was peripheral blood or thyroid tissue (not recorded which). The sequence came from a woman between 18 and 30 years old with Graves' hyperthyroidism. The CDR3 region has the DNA TGTGCCAGCAGTTTGGAGCCACTGACGGGGTACACTGAAGCTTTCTTT. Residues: CASSLEPLTGYTEAFF.